Below, 5 T cell receptor beta chains from the same sample are listed, as sequenced in a study of post-analysis software for immune sequencing data. General study results and limits: A handful of TRBV segments, including TRBV5-6, TRBV5-1 and TRBV20-1, were more frequent in patients than controls.

Their target antigens are unknown. Sequencing libraries made from TCR beta cDNA carried unique molecular identifiers. From the PCR reads, TCRdb called clonotypes with MiXCR, one entry per CDR3 protein. The data show some 500,000 distinct CDR3 sequences, roughly 46% seen once. Sequenced material: blood. Receptors originate from a girl aged 5-17 years with multiple sclerosis.

The J gene is TRBJ2-1, the V gene TRBV7-2, with 9 bases aligning to TRBD1. The germline CDR1 and CDR2 sequences are SGHTA and FQGNSA. V dropped 6 bases and J dropped 9; count of bases not matched to a gene: 6. The CDR3 has 13 amino acids. As DNA, the CDR3 is TGTGCCAGCAGACGGGACAGGGAGGGTGAGCAGTTCTTC. Translating it yields CASRRDREGEQFF.

The chain combines TRBV7-2 with TRBJ2-4; tentative D call: TRBD2 (5 bases). Germline assignment: CDR1 SGHTA and CDR2 FQGNSA. V was pared by 3 bases and J by 13 bases, with 13 bases between. The CDR3 runs 12 residues. CDR3 sequence (DNA): TGTGCCAGCAGCTTGACCCCTAGGGAGCAGTACTTC. Translating it yields CASSLTPREQYF.

With regard to this clonotype: An end of the junction differs from the germline gene, which may be a read error. V gene TRBV10-3 combines with J gene TRBJ1-1, with 8 bases lining up with TRBD1. Germline loops: CDR1 ENHRY, CDR2 SYGVKD. The length of the CDR3 is 14 residues. The CDR3: CAITEDRESTEAFF. The DNA for the CDR3 is TGTGCCATCACTGAGGACAGGGAATCCACTGAAGCTTTCTTT.

This clonotype was detected a few times. V gene TRBV7-2 combines with J gene TRBJ2-7, with D uncertain. Between the trimmed V and J ends, which lost 1 base and 6 bases, there was a span of 10 bases. From germline, CDR1 is SGHTA and CDR2 FQGNSA. The CDR3 length is 13 residues. This CDR3 is CASSLDARREQYF. In DNA form, the CDR3 reads TGTGCCAGCAGCTTAGATGCACGTCGCGAGCAGTACTTC.

This clonotype has more than one count but fewer than ten. The rearrangement joins TRBV29-1 to TRBJ2-7; 9 nucleotides line up with TRBD1. This CDR3 contains 12 residues. Trimming cost V 7 bases and J 4 bases; bases outside gene matches: 5. CDR1 and CDR2 (germline): SQVTM, ANQGSEA. The CDR3 nucleotides read TGCAGCGCCCTGGACAGGGGATACGAGCAGTACTTC. Translating it yields CSALDRGYEQYF.